Detailed here is one TCR beta chain. The data were taken from a study of blood T cell repertoires in COVID-19. Study details: PBMCs, B-cell-depleted T cells, or T cells provided the cDNA or gDNA that made up the material.

Original handling: Nucleated cell counts were estimated from reference gene primer amplification. The data were produced by immunoSEQ multiplex PCR, yet TCRdb's version contains in-frame clones alone and is incomplete. The V and J calls and clone size come from that table; D and trimming were worked out from the DNA. The sample records about 260,000 clones, under 90% being singletons. This clonotype was sampled from a man between 60 and 75 years old with acute or convalescent COVID-19. The sequencing sample was made of peripheral blood.

The CDR3 nucleotides are TGTGCCAGCAGCTCCATACACAAACTAGCGGGAGGTTCCTACAATGAGCAGTTCTTC. Encoded protein: CASSSIHKLAGGSYNEQFF. The rearrangement links TRBV6-2 or TRBV6-3 to TRBJ2-1, with TRBD2 matching over 12 bases. The CDR3 extends over 19 amino acids. The V gene's germline CDR1 is MNHEY and CDR2 SVGEGT. The junction had 13 bases not matched to a gene; V was cut back by 6 bases and J by 1 base.